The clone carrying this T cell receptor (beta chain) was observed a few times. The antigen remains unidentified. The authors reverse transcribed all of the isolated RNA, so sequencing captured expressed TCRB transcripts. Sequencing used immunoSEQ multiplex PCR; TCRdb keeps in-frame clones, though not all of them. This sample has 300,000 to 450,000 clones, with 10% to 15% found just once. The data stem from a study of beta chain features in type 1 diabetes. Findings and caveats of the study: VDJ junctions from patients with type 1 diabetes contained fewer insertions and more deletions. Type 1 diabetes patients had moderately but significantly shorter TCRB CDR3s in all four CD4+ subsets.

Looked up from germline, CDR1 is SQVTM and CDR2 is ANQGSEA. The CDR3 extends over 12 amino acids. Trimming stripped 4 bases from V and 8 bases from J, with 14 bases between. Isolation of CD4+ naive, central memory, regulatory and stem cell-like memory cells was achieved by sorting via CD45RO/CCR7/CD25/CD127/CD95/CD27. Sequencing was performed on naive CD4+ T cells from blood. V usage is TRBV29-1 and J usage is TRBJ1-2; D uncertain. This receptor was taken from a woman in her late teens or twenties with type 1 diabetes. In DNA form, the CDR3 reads TGCAGCGTTGGCGGGGAGAGGTTGGGCTACACCTTC. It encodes CSVGGERLGYTF.